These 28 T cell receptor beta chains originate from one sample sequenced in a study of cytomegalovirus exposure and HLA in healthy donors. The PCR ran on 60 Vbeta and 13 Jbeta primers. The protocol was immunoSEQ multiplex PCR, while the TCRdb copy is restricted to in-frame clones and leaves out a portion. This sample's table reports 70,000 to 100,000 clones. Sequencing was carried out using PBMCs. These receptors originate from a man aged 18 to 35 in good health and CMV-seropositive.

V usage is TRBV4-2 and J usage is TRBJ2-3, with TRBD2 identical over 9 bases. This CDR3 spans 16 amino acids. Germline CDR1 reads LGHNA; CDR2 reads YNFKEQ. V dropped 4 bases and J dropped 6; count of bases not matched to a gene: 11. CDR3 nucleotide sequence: TGTGCCAGCAGCCCCCTTGGTCCGGGACTAGCTGATACGCAGTATTTT. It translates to CASSPLGPGLADTQYF.

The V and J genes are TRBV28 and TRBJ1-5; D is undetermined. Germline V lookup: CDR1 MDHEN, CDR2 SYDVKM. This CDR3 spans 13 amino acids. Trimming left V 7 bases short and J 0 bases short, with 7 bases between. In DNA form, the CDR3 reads TGTGCCAGCACTAGTGATAGCAATCAGCCCCAGCATTTT. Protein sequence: CASTSDSNQPQHF.

CDR3 amino acids: CASRPGTVNYGYTF. CDR3 nucleotides: TGCGCCAGCAGGCCGGGGACAGTTAACTATGGCTACACCTTC. V is TRBV5-1 and J is TRBJ1-2, with 7 bases identical to TRBD1. Germline CDR1 reads SGHRS; CDR2 reads YFSETQ. The V gene end was trimmed by 5 bases and the J gene end by 1 base; junction bases not matched to a gene: 5. This CDR3 is built from 14 residues.

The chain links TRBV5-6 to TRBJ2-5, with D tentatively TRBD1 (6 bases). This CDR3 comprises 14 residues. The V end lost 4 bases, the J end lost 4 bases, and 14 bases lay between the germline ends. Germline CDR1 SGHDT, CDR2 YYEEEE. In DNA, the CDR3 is TGTGCCAGCAGCAGACCGACAGGTGGAGAGACCCAGTACTTC. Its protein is CASSRPTGGETQYF.

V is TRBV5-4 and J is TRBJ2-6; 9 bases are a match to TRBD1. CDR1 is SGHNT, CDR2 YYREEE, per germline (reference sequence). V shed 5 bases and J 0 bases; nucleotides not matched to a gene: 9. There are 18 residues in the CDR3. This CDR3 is CASRSPQGANSGANVLTF. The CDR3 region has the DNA TGTGCCAGCAGGTCTCCACAGGGGGCGAACTCTGGGGCCAACGTCCTGACTTTC.

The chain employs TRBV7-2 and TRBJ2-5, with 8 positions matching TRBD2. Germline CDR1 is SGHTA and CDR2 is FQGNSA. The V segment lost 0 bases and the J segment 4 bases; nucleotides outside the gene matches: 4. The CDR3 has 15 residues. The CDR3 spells CASSLAGGEGETQYF. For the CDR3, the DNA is TGTGCCAGCAGCTTAGCCGGGGGGGAGGGAGAGACCCAGTACTTC.

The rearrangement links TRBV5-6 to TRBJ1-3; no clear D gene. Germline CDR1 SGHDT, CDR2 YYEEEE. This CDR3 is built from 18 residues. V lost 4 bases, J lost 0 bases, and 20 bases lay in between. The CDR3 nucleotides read TGTGCCAGCAGCCTAAATCGGGGTTCTTTCGTCTCTGGAAACACCATATATTTT. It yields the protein CASSLNRGSFVSGNTIYF.

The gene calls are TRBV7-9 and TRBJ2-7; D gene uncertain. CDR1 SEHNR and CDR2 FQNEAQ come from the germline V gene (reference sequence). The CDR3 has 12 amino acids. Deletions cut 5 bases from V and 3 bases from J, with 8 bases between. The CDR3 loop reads CASSQSDYEQYF. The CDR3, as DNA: TGTGCCAGCAGCCAATCAGACTACGAGCAGTACTTC.

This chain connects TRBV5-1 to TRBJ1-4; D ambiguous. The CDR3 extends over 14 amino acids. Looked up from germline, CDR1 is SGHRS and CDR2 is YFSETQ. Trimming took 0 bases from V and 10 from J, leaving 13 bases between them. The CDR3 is CASSLGAELGKLFF. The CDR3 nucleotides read TGCGCCAGCAGCTTGGGGGCCGAATTAGGAAAACTGTTTTTT.

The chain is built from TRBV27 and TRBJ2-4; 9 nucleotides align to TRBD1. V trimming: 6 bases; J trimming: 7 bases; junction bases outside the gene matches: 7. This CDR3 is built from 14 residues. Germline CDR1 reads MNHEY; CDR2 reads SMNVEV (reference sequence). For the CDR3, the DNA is TGTGCCAGCAGCGTCGGACAGGGGATGAACATTCAGTACTTC. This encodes CASSVGQGMNIQYF.

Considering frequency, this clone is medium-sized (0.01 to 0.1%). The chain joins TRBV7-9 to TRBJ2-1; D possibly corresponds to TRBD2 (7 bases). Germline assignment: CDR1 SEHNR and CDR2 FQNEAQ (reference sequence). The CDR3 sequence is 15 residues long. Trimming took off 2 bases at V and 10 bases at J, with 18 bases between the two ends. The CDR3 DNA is TGTGCCAGCAGCTTAACGGATGCGGGGGCACAGGAGCAGTTCTTC. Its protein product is CASSLTDAGAQEQFF.

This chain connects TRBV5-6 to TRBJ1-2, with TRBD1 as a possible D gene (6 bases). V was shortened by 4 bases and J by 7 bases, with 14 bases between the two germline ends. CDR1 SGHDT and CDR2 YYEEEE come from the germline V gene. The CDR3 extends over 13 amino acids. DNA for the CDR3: TGTGCCAGCAGCCAGGGGAACCTGTTTGGCTACACCTTC. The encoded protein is CASSQGNLFGYTF.

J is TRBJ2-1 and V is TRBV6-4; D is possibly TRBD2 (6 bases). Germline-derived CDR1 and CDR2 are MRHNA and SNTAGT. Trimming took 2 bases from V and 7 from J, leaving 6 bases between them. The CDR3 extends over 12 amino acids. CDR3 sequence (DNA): TGTGCCAGCAGTGACGGGGGGAATGAGCAGTTCTTC. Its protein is CASSDGGNEQFF.

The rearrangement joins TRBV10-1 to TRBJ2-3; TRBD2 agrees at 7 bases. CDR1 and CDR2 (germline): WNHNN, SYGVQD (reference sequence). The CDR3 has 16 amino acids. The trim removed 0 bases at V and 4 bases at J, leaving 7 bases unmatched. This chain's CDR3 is CASSESRVAGADTQYF. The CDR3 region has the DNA TGCGCCAGCAGTGAGTCGCGAGTGGCGGGGGCAGATACGCAGTATTTT.

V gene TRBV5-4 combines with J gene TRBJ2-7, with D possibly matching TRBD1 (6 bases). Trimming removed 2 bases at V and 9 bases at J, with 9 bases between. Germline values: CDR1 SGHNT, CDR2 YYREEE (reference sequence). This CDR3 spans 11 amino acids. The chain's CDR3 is CASSLQGVQYF. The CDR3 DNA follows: TGTGCCAGCAGCTTACAGGGTGTGCAGTACTTC.

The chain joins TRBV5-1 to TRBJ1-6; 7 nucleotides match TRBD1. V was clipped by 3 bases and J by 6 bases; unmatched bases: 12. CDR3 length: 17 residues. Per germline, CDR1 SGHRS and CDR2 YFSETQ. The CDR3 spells CASSSLGSDRANSPLHF. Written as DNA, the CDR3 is TGCGCCAGCAGCTCCCTGGGGTCAGACAGGGCTAATTCACCCCTCCACTTT. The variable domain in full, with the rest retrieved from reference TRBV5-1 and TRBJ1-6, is KAGVTQTPRYLIKTRGQQVTLSCSPISGHRSVSWYQQTPGQGLQFLFEYFSETQRNKGNFPGRFSGRQFSNSRSEMNVSTLELGDSALYLCASSSLGSDRANSPLHFGNGTRLTVT.

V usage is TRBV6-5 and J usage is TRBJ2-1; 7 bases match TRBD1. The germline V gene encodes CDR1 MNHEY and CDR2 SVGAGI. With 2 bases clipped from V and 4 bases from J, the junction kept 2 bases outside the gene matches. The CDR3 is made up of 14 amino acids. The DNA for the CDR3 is TGTGCCAGCAGTTACGACAGGGAGTACAATGAGCAGTTCTTC. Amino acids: CASSYDREYNEQFF.

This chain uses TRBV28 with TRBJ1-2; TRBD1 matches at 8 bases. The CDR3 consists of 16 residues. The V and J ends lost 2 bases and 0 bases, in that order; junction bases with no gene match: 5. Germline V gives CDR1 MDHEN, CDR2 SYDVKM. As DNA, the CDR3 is TGTGCCAGCAGTTTAAGGGGACAGGCGACTAACTATGGCTACACCTTC. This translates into CASSLRGQATNYGYTF.

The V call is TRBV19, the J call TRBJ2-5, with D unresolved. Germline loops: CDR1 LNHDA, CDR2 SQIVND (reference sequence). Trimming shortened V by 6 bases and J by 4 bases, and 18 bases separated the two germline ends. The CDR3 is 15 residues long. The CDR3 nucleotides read TGTGCCAGTAGCCTCACCGGTGGTCTAATAGAGACCCAGTACTTC. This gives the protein CASSLTGGLIETQYF.

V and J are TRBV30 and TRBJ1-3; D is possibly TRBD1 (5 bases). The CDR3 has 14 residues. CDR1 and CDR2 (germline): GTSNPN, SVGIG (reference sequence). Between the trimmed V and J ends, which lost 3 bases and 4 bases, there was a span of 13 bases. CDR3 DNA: TGTGCCTGGAGAGCTCAGGGTTTCGGAAACACCATATATTTT. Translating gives CAWRAQGFGNTIYF.

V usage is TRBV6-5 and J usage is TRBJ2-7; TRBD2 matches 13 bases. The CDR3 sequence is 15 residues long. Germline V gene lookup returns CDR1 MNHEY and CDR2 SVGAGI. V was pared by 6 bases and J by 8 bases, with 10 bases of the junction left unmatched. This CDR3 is CASSRTGLAGVKQYF. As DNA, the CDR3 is TGTGCCAGCAGCCGAACCGGACTAGCGGGAGTAAAGCAGTACTTC.

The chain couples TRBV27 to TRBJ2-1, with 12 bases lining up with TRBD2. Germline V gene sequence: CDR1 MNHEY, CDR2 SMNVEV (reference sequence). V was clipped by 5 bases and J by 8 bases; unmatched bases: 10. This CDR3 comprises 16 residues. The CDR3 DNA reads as TGTGCCAGCAGTCTACAGACTAGCGGGAGTGGTTATGAGCAGTTCTTC. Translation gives CASSLQTSGSGYEQFF.

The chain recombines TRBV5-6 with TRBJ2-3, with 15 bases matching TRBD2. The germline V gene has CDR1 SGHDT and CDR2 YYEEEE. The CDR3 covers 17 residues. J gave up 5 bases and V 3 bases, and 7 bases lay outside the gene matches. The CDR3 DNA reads TGTGCCAGCAGCTATATCGGACTAGCGGGGGGGGGAGATACGCAGTATTTT. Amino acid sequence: CASSYIGLAGGGDTQYF.

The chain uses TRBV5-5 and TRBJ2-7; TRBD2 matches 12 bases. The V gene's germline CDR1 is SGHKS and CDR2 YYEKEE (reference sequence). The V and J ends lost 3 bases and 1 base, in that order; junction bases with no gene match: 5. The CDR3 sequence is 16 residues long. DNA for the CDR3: TGTGCCAGCAGCTCAAGACTAGCGGGAGTGTCCTACGAGCAGTACTTC. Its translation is CASSSRLAGVSYEQYF.

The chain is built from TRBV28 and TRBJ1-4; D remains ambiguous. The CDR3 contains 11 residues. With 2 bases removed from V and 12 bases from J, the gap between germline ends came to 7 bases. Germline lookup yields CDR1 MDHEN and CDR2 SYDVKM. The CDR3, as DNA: TGTGCCAGCAGTTTAGTACGAGAACTGTTTTTT. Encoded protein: CASSLVRELFF. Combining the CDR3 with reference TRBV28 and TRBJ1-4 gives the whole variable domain DVKVTQSSRYLVKRTGEKVFLECVQDMDHENMFWYRQDPGLGLRLIYFSYDVKMKEKGDIPEGYSVSREKKERFSLILESASTNQTSMYLCASSLVRELFFGSGTQLSVL.

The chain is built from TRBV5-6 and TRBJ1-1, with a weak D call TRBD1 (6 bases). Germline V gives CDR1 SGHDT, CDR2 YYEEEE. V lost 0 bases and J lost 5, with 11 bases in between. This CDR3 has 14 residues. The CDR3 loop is CASSLGQVGTEAFF. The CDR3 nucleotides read TGTGCCAGCAGCTTGGGACAGGTGGGGACTGAAGCTTTCTTT.

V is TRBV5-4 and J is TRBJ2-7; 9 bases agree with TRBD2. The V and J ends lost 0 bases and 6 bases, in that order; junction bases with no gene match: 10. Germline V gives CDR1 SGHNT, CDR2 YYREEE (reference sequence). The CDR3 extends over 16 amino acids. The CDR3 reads CASSLGAREGLLEQYF. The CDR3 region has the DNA TGTGCCAGCAGCTTGGGTGCGCGGGAGGGCCTCCTCGAGCAGTACTTC. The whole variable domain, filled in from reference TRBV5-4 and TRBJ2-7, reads ETGVTQSPTHLIKTRGQQVTLRCSSQSGHNTVSWYQQALGQGPQFIFQYYREEENGRGNFPPRFSGLQFPNYSSELNVNALELDDSALYLCASSLGAREGLLEQYFGPGTRLTVT.

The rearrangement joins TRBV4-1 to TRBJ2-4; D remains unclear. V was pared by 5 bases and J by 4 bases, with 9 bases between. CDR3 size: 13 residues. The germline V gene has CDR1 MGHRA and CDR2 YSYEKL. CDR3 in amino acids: CASSDHLKNIQYF. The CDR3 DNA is TGCGCCAGCAGCGATCACCTAAAAAACATTCAGTACTTC.